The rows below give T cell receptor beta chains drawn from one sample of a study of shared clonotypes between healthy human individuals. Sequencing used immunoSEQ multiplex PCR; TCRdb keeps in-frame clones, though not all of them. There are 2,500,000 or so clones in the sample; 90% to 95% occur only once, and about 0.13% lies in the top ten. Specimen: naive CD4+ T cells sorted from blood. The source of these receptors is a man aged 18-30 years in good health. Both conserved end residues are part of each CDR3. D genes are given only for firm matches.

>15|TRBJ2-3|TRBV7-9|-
TGTGCCAGCAGCTTCCCCGGGGGAGGTGTAGATACGCAGTATTTT
CASSFPGGGVDTQYF
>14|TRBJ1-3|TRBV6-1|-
TGTGCCAGCAGGGAGGGAATCTCTGGAAACACCATATATTTT
CASREGISGNTIYF
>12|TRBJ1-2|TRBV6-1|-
TGTGCCAGCAGTGAAGAGGGAAGGGGCTACACCTTC
CASSEEGRGYTF
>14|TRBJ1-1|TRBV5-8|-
TGTGCCAGCAGCCGACTCACAGGGAGAACTGAAGCTTTCTTT
CASSRLTGRTEAFF
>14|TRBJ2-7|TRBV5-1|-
TGCGCCAGCAGCAATCTCGACAGCTCCTACGAGCAGTACTTC
CASSNLDSSYEQYF
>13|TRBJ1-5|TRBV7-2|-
TGTGCCAGCAGCCCAATAGGGTATCAGCCCCAGCATTTT
CASSPIGYQPQHF
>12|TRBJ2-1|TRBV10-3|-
TGTGCCATCAGTGAGTCTGGTAAGGAGCAGTTCTTC
CAISESGKEQFF
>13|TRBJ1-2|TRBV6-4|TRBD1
TGTGCCAGCCGCACAGGGGTGGTTGGAAGTTACACCTTC
CASRTGVVGSYTF
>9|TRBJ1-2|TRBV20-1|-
TGCAGTGCCAGCCCGGACTACACCTTC
CSASPDYTF
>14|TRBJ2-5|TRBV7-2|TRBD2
TGTGCCAGCAGCGTAGCGGGAGGGCAAGAGACCCAGTACTTC
CASSVAGGQETQYF
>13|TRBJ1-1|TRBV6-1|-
TGTGCCAGCACTGCAGTCCCGAACACTGAAGCTTTCTTT
CASTAVPNTEAFF
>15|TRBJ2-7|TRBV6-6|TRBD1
TGTGCCAGCAGTTCGAACCGACAGGGGATCTACGAGCAGTACTTC
CASSSNRQGIYEQYF
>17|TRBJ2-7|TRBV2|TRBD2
TGTGCCAGCCTCAATCCTGGACTAGCGGGAGGGCTCTTGGAGCAGTACTTC
CASLNPGLAGGLLEQYF
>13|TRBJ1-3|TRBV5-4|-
TGTGCCAGCAGCGAGGGGCAAGAAAACACCATATATTTT
CASSEGQENTIYF
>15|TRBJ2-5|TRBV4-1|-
TGCGCCAGCAGCCAAGCGATCCTTGGGAGGGAGACCCAGTACTTC
CASSQAILGRETQYF
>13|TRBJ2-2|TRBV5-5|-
TGTGCCAGCAGCTTGCAGAACACCGGGGAGCTGTTTTTT
CASSLQNTGELFF
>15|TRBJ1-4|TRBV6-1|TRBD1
TGTGCCAGCAACCCGGGACAGCCAATCAATGAAAAACTGTTTTTT
CASNPGQPINEKLFF
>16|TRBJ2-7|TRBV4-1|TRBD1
TGCGCCAGCAGCCAAGCCAGGACAGGGGGTTGGTACGAGCAGTACTTC
CASSQARTGGWYEQYF
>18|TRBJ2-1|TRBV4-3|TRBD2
TGCGCCAGCAGCCAAGACCTTCAAAGCGGGAGGACGTACAATGAGCAGTTCTTC
CASSQDLQSGRTYNEQFF
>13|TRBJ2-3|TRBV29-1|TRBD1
TGCAGCGTTGGGACAGGGAGGACAGATACGCAGTATTTT
CSVGTGRTDTQYF
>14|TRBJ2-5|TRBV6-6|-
TGTGCCAGCAGTACAGGGACCCACCAAGAGACCCAGTACTTC
CASSTGTHQETQYF
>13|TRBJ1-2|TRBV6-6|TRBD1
TGTGCCAGCAGTTACTCGACAGGGCAGGGCTACACCTTC
CASSYSTGQGYTF
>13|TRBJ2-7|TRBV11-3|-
TGTGCCAGCAGCTTAAATAGCCTGGGTGAGCAGTACTTC
CASSLNSLGEQYF
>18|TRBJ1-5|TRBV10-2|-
TGCGCCAGTTCTCGTTCAGGGGACCGCATTAATAGCAATCAGCCCCAGCATTTT
CASSRSGDRINSNQPQHF
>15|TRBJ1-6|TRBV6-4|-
TGTGCCAGCAGTGAATGGCAGGGATATAATTCACCCCTCCACTTT
CASSEWQGYNSPLHF
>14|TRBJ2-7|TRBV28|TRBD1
TGTGCCAGCAGCTCCGGGACAGGGGGCGGCGAGCAGTACTTC
CASSSGTGGGEQYF